This TCR beta chain comes out of a study of CXCR3-negative and CXCR3-positive naive CD8 T cells. It was by 5' RACE with UMI labels that the TRB cDNA libraries were prepared. Using the 5' RACE reads, TCRdb records one entry per CDR3 protein without DNA. The table lists 120,000 or so distinct CDR3 sequences, with under 0.75% in the top ten. Sorts that each held around 300,000 cells were run in triplicate for every CD8+ T cell subset. Findings and limits, study-wide: Naive CXCR3-positive cells had TRB CDR3s more hydrophobic than those of CXCR3-negative naive cells.

Points on this clonotype: Its antigen remains unidentified.

The CDR3 length is 11 residues. Sequencing was carried out using naive CXCR3+ CD8+ T cells from blood. Subset defined: CD45RO-CCR7+CD27+CD95- naive CD8+ T cells expressing CXCR3 (TNR3+). The J gene is TRBJ1-2, the V gene TRBV12-3 or TRBV12-4; TCRdb's D gene call, TRBD1, goes unchecked for lack of DNA. The source is a human donor in good health. Some clones in this sample may be carry-over from other donors' samples. The CDR3 loop reads CASSTGGGYTF.